This passage covers 31 T cell receptor beta chains from one sample sequenced in a study of blood T cell repertoires in COVID-19. Libraries were prepared by immunoSEQ multiplex PCR; TCRdb keeps only in-frame clonotypes and omits some of them. This sample has 110,000 to 150,000 clones, with 85% to 90% found just once. Sequencing was done on a sample of peripheral blood. Receptor source: a man aged 60 to 69 with active or convalescent COVID-19.

V gene TRBV14 combines with J gene TRBJ2-1; a possible D gene is TRBD1 (6 bases). The CDR3 runs to 14 residues. Trimming shortened V by 4 bases and J by 6 bases, and 13 bases separated the two germline ends. Germline CDR1 and CDR2: SGHDN and FVKESK. CDR3 sequence: CASSRLRTVNEQFF. DNA for the CDR3: TGTGCCAGCAGCCGTCTAAGGACAGTCAATGAGCAGTTCTTC.

For the CDR3, the DNA is TGCACCAGCAGCCGCCTTATAAACCCTAGATCTTCTAGCACAGATACGCAGTATTTT. Protein: CTSSRLINPRSSSTDTQYF. This chain uses TRBV1 with TRBJ2-3; the listed D gene, TRBD2, was not tested against the DNA. TRBV1 is assigned pseudogene status. The CDR3 length is 19 residues.

The rearrangement links TRBV7-2 to TRBJ1-1; D gene ambiguous. CDR3 length: 14 amino acids. Germline CDR1 reads SGHTA; CDR2 reads FQGNSA. The V gene lost 6 bases and the J gene lost 3 bases, with 14 bases spanning the gap. The CDR3 region has the DNA TGTGCCAGCAGAGAGTCCCAGGTGGACACTGAAGCTTTCTTT. Translation gives CASRESQVDTEAFF.

This clone has just one count. The chain joins TRBV9 to TRBJ1-4, with 9 bases that match TRBD1. This CDR3 comprises 15 residues. CDR1 SGDLS and CDR2 YYNGEE come from the germline V gene. The trim removed 4 bases at V and 7 bases at J, leaving 8 bases unmatched. The CDR3 loop is CASSKRTGAGEKLFF. In DNA form, the CDR3 reads TGTGCCAGCAGCAAGAGGACAGGGGCGGGTGAAAAACTGTTTTTT. The full variable domain, with the rest looked up from reference TRBV9 and TRBJ1-4, is DSGVTQTPKHLITATGQRVTLRCSPRSGDLSVYWYQQSLDQGLQFLIQYYNGEERAKGNILERFSAQQFPDLHSELNLSSLELGDSALYFCASSKRTGAGEKLFFGSGTQLSVL.

The rearrangement links TRBV11-2 to TRBJ1-3; D is uncertain. Germline V gene lookup returns CDR1 SGHAT and CDR2 FQNNGV. This CDR3 is built from 15 residues. The V end lost 5 bases, the J end lost 2 bases, and 13 bases lay between the germline ends. The CDR3 coding sequence is TGTGCCAGCAGCCCCCCGGAGTCCCCTGGAAACACCATATATTTT. Translating gives CASSPPESPGNTIYF.

This rearrangement joins TRBV7-2 to TRBJ2-3; D remains ambiguous. Germline V lookup: CDR1 SGHTA, CDR2 FQGNSA. CDR3 length: 13 residues. Trimming pared 1 base from V and 7 bases from J, leaving 9 bases between. The CDR3 bases are TGTGCCAGCAGCTTAGGGGTACTATATACGCAGTATTTT. This gives the protein CASSLGVLYTQYF.

The V and J genes are TRBV25-1 and TRBJ2-1; 8 nucleotides agree with TRBD2. Germline CDR1 is MGHDK and CDR2 is SYGVNS. The CDR3 length is 14 residues. V was clipped by 3 bases and J by 6 bases; unmatched bases: 4. CDR3 coding DNA: TGTGCCAGCAGTGATCCGGGAGGGCCCAATGAGCAGTTCTTC. Its translation is CASSDPGGPNEQFF.

J is TRBJ2-7 and V is TRBV28; tentatively, D is TRBD2 (6 bases). The CDR3 has 19 amino acids. V was cut by 5 bases and J by 5 bases, with 31 bases left in between. Germline V gene sequence: CDR1 MDHEN, CDR2 SYDVKM. DNA of the CDR3: TGTGCCAGCAGTAGGGTGTATACATCGGTCGGTCGGGAGAAACACGAGCAGTACTTC. The encoded protein is CASSRVYTSVGREKHEQYF. Drawing the rest from reference TRBV28 and TRBJ2-7, the complete variable domain is DVKVTQSSRYLVKRTGEKVFLECVQDMDHENMFWYRQDPGLGLRLIYFSYDVKMKEKGDIPEGYSVSREKKERFSLILESASTNQTSMYLCASSRVYTSVGREKHEQYFGPGTRLTVT.

The chain recombines TRBV5-1 with TRBJ1-4; D might be TRBD1 (6 bases). The V gene lost 0 bases and the J gene lost 4 bases, with 10 bases spanning the gap. The germline V gene encodes CDR1 SGHRS and CDR2 YFSETQ. The CDR3 runs 15 residues. CDR3 DNA sequence: TGCGCCAGCAGCTTGGGGACAGACCATAATGAAAAACTGTTTTTT. Translation: CASSLGTDHNEKLFF.

The rearrangement uses TRBV7-9 and TRBJ2-3; 7 bases fit TRBD2. V dropped 5 bases and J dropped 7; count of bases not matched to a gene: 12. Germline V gene lookup returns CDR1 SEHNR and CDR2 FQNEAQ (reference sequence). There are 15 residues in the CDR3. In DNA, the CDR3 is TGTGCCAGCAGCCCAAAGGTGCGGGAGTCGAATACGCAGTATTTT. Translation: CASSPKVRESNTQYF.

The V and J genes are TRBV11-1 and TRBJ2-2; D is ambiguous. The CDR3 sequence is 15 residues long. Germline V CDR1 and CDR2: SGHAT, FQDESV (reference sequence). V dropped 2 bases and J dropped 0 bases, with 7 bases sitting between them. CDR3 in DNA: TGTGCCAGCAGCTTATCGCGAGCGAACACCGGGGAGCTGTTTTTT. Residues: CASSLSRANTGELFF. Combining the CDR3 with reference TRBV11-1 and TRBJ2-2 gives the whole variable domain EAEVAQSPRYKITEKSQAVAFWCDPISGHATLYWYRQILGQGPELLVQFQDESVVDDSQLPKDRFSAERLKGVDSTLKIQPAELGDSAMYLCASSLSRANTGELFFGEGSRLTVL.

The chain recombines TRBV28 with TRBJ1-5; no reliable D call. CDR1 MDHEN and CDR2 SYDVKM come from the germline V gene. Trimming stripped 5 bases from V and 9 bases from J, with 14 bases between. The CDR3 runs 13 residues. The CDR3 nucleotides are TGTGCCAGCAGTCCTCCTAACCGGAGGCCCCAGCATTTT. This codes for CASSPPNRRPQHF.

V gene TRBV7-8 combines with J gene TRBJ2-7; weak D call: TRBD2 (5 bases). CDR1 and CDR2 (germline): SGHVS, FQNEAQ. The CDR3 has 14 residues. V was cut by 5 bases and J by 5 bases, with 16 bases left in between. The CDR3 nucleotides read TGTGCCAGCAGCCCTCCTGGGAGAAGGGACGAGCAGTACTTC. Amino acids: CASSPPGRRDEQYF.

The rearrangement joins TRBV9 to TRBJ2-1; no reliable D call. Between the trimmed V and J ends, which lost 3 bases and 6 bases, there was a span of 4 bases. In germline, CDR1 is SGDLS, CDR2 YYNGEE. This CDR3 is built from 11 residues. CDR3 DNA: TGTGCCAGCAGCGACGGCAATGAGCAGTTCTTC. This translates into CASSDGNEQFF.

The chain recombines TRBV4-2 with TRBJ2-3; D possibly corresponds to TRBD1 (5 bases). Germline V lookup: CDR1 LGHNA, CDR2 YNFKEQ. The V end lost 1 base, the J end lost 4 bases, and 9 bases lay between the germline ends. The CDR3 spans 14 residues. DNA for the CDR3: TGTGCCAGCAGCCAAGGTGGGGCGGCAGATACGCAGTATTTT. Residues: CASSQGGAADTQYF.

The chain employs TRBV12-2 and TRBJ2-1; the table calls TRBD2, which could not be checked here. TRBV12-2 is annotated as a pseudogene. The length of the CDR3 is 14 residues. CDR3 amino acids: CASRFWDSVNEQFF. Written as DNA, the CDR3 is TGTGCAAGTCGCTTCTGGGACTCGGTGAATGAGCAGTTCTTC.

The rearrangement joins TRBV9 to TRBJ2-1; 9 nucleotides match TRBD1. With 0 bases clipped from V and 5 bases from J, the junction kept 6 bases outside the gene matches. The CDR3 is 16 amino acids. Germline lookup yields CDR1 SGDLS and CDR2 YYNGEE. In DNA, the CDR3 is TGTGCCAGCAGCGTAGCTTTGGGACAGGGAGACAATGAGCAGTTCTTC. Its protein is CASSVALGQGDNEQFF. Supplemented by reference TRBV9 and TRBJ2-1, the full variable domain reads DSGVTQTPKHLITATGQRVTLRCSPRSGDLSVYWYQQSLDQGLQFLIQYYNGEERAKGNILERFSAQQFPDLHSELNLSSLELGDSALYFCASSVALGQGDNEQFFGPGTRLTVL.

A single count supports this clone. The V and J genes are TRBV7-3 and TRBJ2-1; no reliable D call. The germline V gene has CDR1 SGHTA and CDR2 FQGTGA. Trimming stripped 5 bases from V and 5 bases from J, with 16 bases between. The CDR3 consists of 15 residues. The CDR3 reads CASSLPRSRDNEQFF. DNA of the CDR3: TGTGCCAGCAGCCTACCCCGATCTCGGGACAATGAGCAGTTCTTC.

This clone was detected a few times. The CDR3 bases are TGTGCCAGCAGCTTACTCTCCAGCGGCACAGATACGCAGTATTTT. This translates into CASSLLSSGTDTQYF. The rearrangement uses TRBV5-4 and TRBJ2-3, with D unresolved. CDR3 size: 15 residues. The germline CDR1 and CDR2 sequences are SGHNT and YYREEE (reference sequence). V lost 2 bases and J 1 base, leaving 11 bases between the germline ends.

This chain joins TRBV7-8 and TRBJ2-3; no firm D call. Looked up from germline, CDR1 is SGHVS and CDR2 is FQNEAQ. CDR3 length equals 13 residues. The V end was cut by 5 bases, the J end by 4 bases, with 10 bases between. The CDR3 loop reads CASSQPSSDTQYF. DNA of the CDR3: TGTGCCAGCAGCCAGCCGAGTTCAGATACGCAGTATTTT.

The chain joins TRBV19 to TRBJ2-5; 7 bases fit TRBD2. CDR3 size: 14 residues. Germline V gene lookup returns CDR1 LNHDA and CDR2 SQIVND (reference sequence). V lost 3 bases to trimming and J lost 5 bases; unmatched junction nucleotides: 6. CDR3 protein: CASSIGGGYETQYF. The CDR3 DNA sequence: TGTGCCAGTAGTATTGGGGGAGGGTATGAGACCCAGTACTTC.

CDR3 nucleotide sequence: TGTGCCAGCCGTCCCCAGGGGGCGTCTGGAAACACCATATATTTT. Translation: CASRPQGASGNTIYF. The chain employs TRBV25-1 and TRBJ1-3; 8 bases map to TRBD1. The CDR3 spans 15 residues. J was trimmed by 1 base and V by 8 bases; bases with no gene match: 7. CDR1 and CDR2 from the germline V gene are MGHDK and SYGVNS. The full variable domain, its missing parts supplied by reference TRBV25-1 and TRBJ1-3, is EADIYQTPRYLVIGTGKKITLECSQTMGHDKMYWYQQDPGMELHLIHYSYGVNSTEKGDLSSESTVSRIRTEHFPLTLESARPSHTSQYLCASRPQGASGNTIYFGEGSWLTVV.

The genes are TRBV7-9 and TRBJ1-1, with TRBD1 as a possible D gene (6 bases). Per germline, CDR1 SEHNR and CDR2 FQNEAQ (reference sequence). Between the trimmed V and J ends, which lost 6 bases and 10 bases, there was a span of 18 bases. The CDR3 runs 13 residues. CDR3 protein: CASSFPGGLGAFF. CDR3 sequence (DNA): TGTGCCAGCAGTTTCCCGGGGGGGCTGGGAGCTTTCTTT.

V gene TRBV29-1 combines with J gene TRBJ2-1; D is undetermined. V dropped 5 bases and J dropped 6 bases, with 11 bases sitting between them. The CDR3 loop spans 12 amino acids. Germline assignment: CDR1 SQVTM and CDR2 ANQGSEA. The CDR3 DNA reads TGCAGCGTTTTTCGCCAGTCCAATGAGCAGTTCTTC. Translating it yields CSVFRQSNEQFF.

The V call is TRBV18, the J call TRBJ2-3, with a weak D call TRBD1 (6 bases). The CDR3 sequence is 16 residues long. Germline V gene sequence: CDR1 KGHSH, CDR2 LQKENI. V was clipped by 0 bases and J by 6 bases, with 16 bases between them. The DNA for the CDR3 is TGTGCCAGCTCACCACCGGGCAGGGGAGATTCGGATACGCAGTATTTT. This gives the protein CASSPPGRGDSDTQYF. Complete variable domain (other parts from reference TRBV18 and TRBJ2-3): NAGVMQNPRHLVRRRGQEARLRCSPMKGHSHVYWYRQLPEEGLKFMVYLQKENIIDESGMPKERFSAEFPKEGPSILRIQQVVRGDSAAYFCASSPPGRGDSDTQYFGPGTRLTVL.

The chain links TRBV15 to TRBJ2-3; TRBD1 matches 7 bases. The germline V gene has CDR1 LNHNV and CDR2 YYDKDF (reference sequence). This CDR3 has 14 amino acids. V gave up 1 base and J gave up 6 bases; unmatched junction bases: 4. The CDR3 region is CATSRGRTGDTQYF. The CDR3 DNA follows: TGTGCCACCAGCAGAGGCAGGACAGGTGATACGCAGTATTTT.

The rearrangement links TRBV5-8 to TRBJ1-5; 7 nucleotides agree with TRBD1. Germline V gene lookup returns CDR1 SGHTS and CDR2 YDEGEE. There are 13 residues in the CDR3. Unmatched junction bases numbered 5, after V lost 4 bases and J lost 7 bases. DNA for the CDR3: TGTGCCAGCAGCCCGACAGGGTCCCAGCCCCAGCATTTT. It specifies CASSPTGSQPQHF.

This chain links TRBV6-5 with TRBJ1-4; the match to TRBD1 covers 7 bases. Germline lookup yields CDR1 MNHEY and CDR2 SVGAGI. J gave up 8 bases and V 4 bases, and 7 bases lay outside the gene matches. The CDR3 runs to 14 residues. The CDR3 sequence: CASSSDREREKLFF. Here the CDR3 DNA reads TGTGCCAGCAGTTCCGACAGGGAGCGCGAAAAACTGTTTTTT.

The count of this clone is one. V is TRBV28 and J is TRBJ1-3, with a tentative D call TRBD1 (6 bases). V lost 5 bases and J 0 bases, leaving 8 bases between the germline ends. Germline V CDR1 and CDR2: MDHEN, SYDVKM. The CDR3 runs 14 residues. The CDR3 DNA reads as TGTGCCAGCAGTGAAGGGGGCTCTGGAAACACCATATATTTT. It is translated as CASSEGGSGNTIYF.

The chain couples TRBV28 to TRBJ2-1; D unresolved. V was clipped by 2 bases and J by 10 bases, with 6 bases between them. The germline gives CDR1 MDHEN, CDR2 SYDVKM. This CDR3 is 11 amino acids long. The CDR3 protein is CASSLVREQFF. The DNA for the CDR3 is TGTGCCAGCAGTTTAGTGCGGGAGCAGTTCTTC.

This chain links TRBV6-5 with TRBJ2-2; the D gene is possibly TRBD1 (5 bases). Germline V gene sequence: CDR1 MNHEY, CDR2 SVGAGI. Trimming removed 6 bases from V and 4 bases from J, with 9 bases in between. The CDR3 has 13 residues. The CDR3 nucleotides are TGTGCCAGCAGCCCCAGGGTCACCGGGGAGCTGTTTTTT. Translation gives CASSPRVTGELFF.